Following are 19 T cell receptor beta chains from one sample sequenced in a study of tumor-infiltrating lymphocytes in primary liver carcinoma. The template, 500 ng total RNA, yielded TCR beta cDNA made with a constant-region primer. Researchers made the TCR beta libraries by running three nested multiplex PCR rounds with slightly modified ARM-PCR. Each of the first two PCR rounds ran about 9 cycles with TRBV1-TRBV30 forward and C-beta reverse primers. One entry per CDR3 protein, called by TCRdb with MiXCR from the multiplex PCR reads. Seen here are 22,000 or so distinct CDR3 sequences, 70% to 90% observed once, and the top ten hold 35% to 45%. Joint extraction of RNA and DNA used roughly 18-34 mg of bulk tissue that was unsorted. The sequenced material came from liver tumor tissue from sampling region 2. Subset described: tumor region T2, inferior pole. The receptors derive from a woman between 25 and 40 years old with primary liver carcinoma and hepatitis B virus infection.

This clonotype showed up just once. This CDR3 is missing its conserved last phenylalanine or tryptophan, likely due to a read error. The chain joins TRBV6-1 to TRBJ1-2; D is undetermined. The CDR3 covers 18 residues. Per germline, CDR1 MNHNS and CDR2 SASEGT. Trimming took 2 bases from V and 3 from J, leaving 22 bases between them. CDR3 residues: CASSERFMVLRSDYGYTL. The CDR3, as DNA: TGTGCCAGCAGTGAACGGTTCATGGTCCTTAGATCTGACTATGGCTACACCCTC.

On this clonotype itself: This clone may be a read error of a much larger clone one base away. The chain recombines TRBV12-3 or TRBV12-4 with TRBJ2-3, with 9 bases matching TRBD2. The CDR3 extends over 15 amino acids. CDR3 in DNA: TGTGACGGCACCCTTGGGGGTGCTAGCGGGGATATGCAGTATTTT. Amino acids: CDGTLGGASGDMQYF.

In this sample, this clonotype turned up a few times. The CDR3 does not close with the conserved phenylalanine or tryptophan, likely indicating a read error. The chain joins TRBV5-4 to TRBJ1-1; tentatively, D is TRBD1 (5 bases). The CDR3 loop spans 14 amino acids. V shed 4 bases and J shed 8 bases, with 18 bases lying between them. CDR1 is SGHNT, CDR2 YYREEE, per germline (reference sequence). This CDR3 is CASSVQRGDGEAFL. CDR3 sequence (DNA): TGTGCCAGCAGCGTGCAGCGAGGGGATGGAGAAGCTTTCCTT.

This clonotype was seen once. An end of the junction does not agree with germline; a read error may underlie this. This chain connects TRBV6-1 to TRBJ1-5; 7 bases line up with TRBD1. The CDR3 loop spans 16 amino acids. CDR1 is MNHNS, CDR2 SASEGT, per germline. The CDR3: CANSEQGSVPGQPQHF. The CDR3, as DNA: TGTGCCAACAGTGAACAGGGGAGCGTACCCGGTCAGCCCCAGCATTTT.

About this clonotype itself: A read error may account for a junction end that differs from germline. The CDR3 loop is CASSQDHISSGMVDTQYF. DNA of the CDR3: TGTGCCAGCAGCCAAGACCATATTTCTAGCGGGATGGTGGATACGCAGTATTTT. The genes are TRBV4-1 and TRBJ2-3, with 9 bases identical to TRBD2. The CDR3 has 18 residues. CDR1 is MGHRA and CDR2 is YSYEKL in the germline V gene.

A note on this clonotype: The junction differs from germline at one of its ends, possibly a read error. V and J are TRBV5-4 and TRBJ2-3; TRBD1 might be the D (5 bases). Germline V gene lookup returns CDR1 SGHNT and CDR2 YYREEE (reference sequence). This CDR3 region has 17 residues. CDR3: CTSSADGHPPPTDTQYF. DNA for the CDR3: TGTACCAGCAGCGCAGACGGACATCCTCCACCCACAGATACGCAGTATTTT.

This clonotype has a count of ten or more. The CDR3 DNA reads TGTGCCAGCAGCGGGACTAGCGGGAGGGAAGATACGCAGTATTTT. Its protein is CASSGTSGREDTQYF. The chain is built from TRBV9 and TRBJ2-3; 15 bases are shared with TRBD2. There are 15 residues in the CDR3. Germline assignment: CDR1 SGDLS and CDR2 YYNGEE. V lost 3 bases and J lost 5; bases outside the gene matches: 1.

The gene calls are TRBV7-9 and TRBJ2-2; TRBD1 matches 8 bases. The CDR3 loop spans 14 amino acids. Trimming took 11 bases from V and 4 from J; bases not matched to a gene: 9. Germline CDR1 SEHNR, CDR2 FQNEAQ (reference sequence). The DNA for the CDR3 is TGTGCCGGCATCTTTACAGGGGGCACCGGGGAGCTGTTTTTT. It translates to CAGIFTGGTGELFF.

A word on this clonotype: Compared with germline, one end of the junction differs, possibly owing to a read error. The V gene is TRBV4-3, the J gene TRBJ2-1; D gene ambiguous. Germline CDR1 reads LGHNA; CDR2 reads YSLEER. The CDR3 sequence is 14 residues long. Here the CDR3 DNA reads TGCGCCAGCAGCCACTCAGAGTTGGTCAATGAACAGTTCTTT. As protein: CASSHSELVNEQFF.

With regard to this clonotype: The junction departs from the called germline gene at one end, perhaps through a read error. V usage is TRBV28 and J usage is TRBJ2-7; D is perhaps TRBD2 (5 bases). CDR1 is MDHEN, CDR2 SYDVKM, per germline. CDR3 size: 14 residues. This CDR3 reads CASSPRGVSYERYF. The CDR3 DNA follows: TGTGCGAGCAGTCCCCGGGGAGTGTCCTACGAGCGGTACTTC.

As to this clonotype: The CDR3 ends on some other residue instead of the conserved phenylalanine or tryptophan, so this is likely a read error. The chain has TRBV11-2 and TRBJ2-3; D is uncertain. There are 15 residues in the CDR3. Germline loops: CDR1 SGHAT, CDR2 FQNNGV. The CDR3 DNA reads TGTGCCGGCAGCTTAGTAGTGAGAAGCACAGATACGCAGTATTCT. Translation gives CAGSLVVRSTDTQYS.

As concerns this clonotype: The CDR3 ends on some other residue instead of the conserved phenylalanine or tryptophan, so this is likely a read error. The chain is built from TRBV6-2 or TRBV6-3 and TRBJ1-5; D unclear. CDR3 length: 13 residues. Germline CDR1 is MNHEY and CDR2 is SVGEGT. This CDR3 is CASSYRVNRPQHY. The CDR3 region has the DNA TGTGCCAGTAGTTACCGGGTCAATCGGCCCCAGCATTAT.

A remark on this clonotype: As the CDR3 is not closed by the conserved phenylalanine or tryptophan, this likely results from a read error. The J gene is TRBJ2-1, the V gene TRBV2; D unresolved. This CDR3 is built from 13 residues. Germline V gives CDR1 SNHLY, CDR2 FYNNEI. CDR3 coding DNA: TGTGGCGGTCTAGTCAGCTCCTATAATCAGCAGTTCTCC. Translated: CGGLVSSYNQQFS.

The chain couples TRBV11-1 to TRBJ2-1; 7 bases are a match to TRBD2. Unmatched junction bases numbered 12, after V lost 5 bases and J lost 8 bases. The CDR3 has 15 amino acids. In germline, CDR1 is SGHAT, CDR2 FQDESV (reference sequence). CDR3 bases: TGTGCCAGCAGCCGACAAGCGGGGAGGCGATATGAGCAGTTCTTC. Residues: CASSRQAGRRYEQFF.

Notes on this clonotype: One end of the junction is discordant with germline, which a read error may explain. V usage is TRBV4-3 and J usage is TRBJ2-1; TRBD1 might be the D (6 bases). This CDR3 spans 14 amino acids. CDR1 and CDR2 (germline): LGHNA, YSLEER. The CDR3 coding sequence is TGCGCCAGCAACCACACAGGGTTGGTCAATGAGCAGCTCTTC. Translation gives CASNHTGLVNEQLF.

On this clonotype: The final CDR3 position lacks the conserved phenylalanine or tryptophan, pointing to a likely read error. The rearrangement joins TRBV12-3 or TRBV12-4 to TRBJ2-2; tentatively, D is TRBD1 or TRBD2 (6 bases each). The CDR3 has 15 residues. The CDR3 region is CASRGWDTNTGKLFS. CDR3 DNA: TGTGCCAGCCGGGGGTGGGACACGAATACCGGGAAGCTGTTTTCT.

A single count supports this clonotype. The V call is TRBV4-3, the J call TRBJ2-3, with a tentative D call TRBD2 (6 bases). Trimming pared 4 bases from V and 14 bases from J, leaving 31 bases between. Germline CDR1 is LGHNA and CDR2 is YSLEER. The CDR3 length is 17 residues. The CDR3 sequence: CASSRRIADPLSGRLYF. The CDR3, as DNA: TGCGCCAGCAGCCGCCGCATAGCGGACCCCCTCTCGGGGAGGCTGTATTTT.

This clonotype was detected ten times or more. This chain connects TRBV11-2 to TRBJ2-5; 10 nucleotides match TRBD1. The V segment lost 4 bases and the J segment 3 bases; nucleotides outside the gene matches: 2. CDR3 length: 14 residues. Germline values: CDR1 SGHAT, CDR2 FQNNGV. As DNA, the CDR3 is TGTGCCAGCAGCTCAGGACAGGGGGAAGAGACCCAGTACTTC. It specifies CASSSGQGEETQYF. The whole variable domain, filled in from reference TRBV11-2 and TRBJ2-5, reads EAGVAQSPRYKIIEKRQSVAFWCNPISGHATLYWYQQILGQGPKLLIQFQNNGVVDDSQLPKDRFSAERLKGVDSTLKIQPAKLEDSAVYLCASSSGQGEETQYFGPGTRLLVL.

This clonotype appeared a few times. The V gene is TRBV5-6, the J gene TRBJ1-6, with no clear D. Between the trimmed V and J ends, which lost 9 bases and 10 bases, there was a span of 20 bases. The CDR3 has 14 residues. The germline V gene has CDR1 SGHDT and CDR2 YYEEEE. The CDR3 loop reads CAKSLVPVGSPLHF. CDR3 nucleotides: TGTGCCAAGAGCTTGGTACCAGTGGGATCACCCCTCCACTTT.